The present T cell receptor (beta chain) was sequenced within a study of technical replicates of blood from four donors. From germline, CDR1 is LNHDA and CDR2 SQIVND (reference sequence). The CDR3 loop spans 14 amino acids. V trimming: 7 bases; J trimming: 6 bases; junction bases outside the gene matches: 4. Produced via immunoSEQ multiplex PCR; TCRdb's table is partial and in-frame only. The sample lists about 81,000 clones, approximately 96% seen once, with more than 0.35% in the top ten. Material: T cells isolated from PBMCs. This receptor was taken from a human donor in good health. The V call is TRBV19, the J call TRBJ1-4; 11 nucleotides line up with TRBD1. The CDR3 is CASKGQGVDEKLFF. As DNA, the CDR3 is TGTGCCAGTAAGGGACAGGGGGTAGATGAAAAACTGTTTTTT. Based on the CDR3 plus reference TRBV19 and TRBJ1-4, the full variable domain is DGGITQSPKYLFRKEGQNVTLSCEQNLNHDAMYWYRQDPGQGLRLIYYSQIVNDFQKGDIAEGYSVSREKKESFPLTVTSAQKNPTAFYLCASKGQGVDEKLFFGSGTQLSVL.